A single T cell receptor (beta chain) is shown here with its context. Antigen: not known. The trim removed 1 base at V and 1 base at J, leaving 6 bases unmatched. Germline loops: CDR1 SGHRS, CDR2 YFSETQ. The CDR3 is 16 residues long. The data were taken from a study of identical twins. Study-wide points: Researchers caution that invariant MAIT and iNKT cells could partly confound zero-insertion analyses. With beta out-of-frame sequences, excess sharing by twins was weaker.

TCRdb itself ran the 5' RACE reads through MiXCR, one entry per CDR3 protein. The sample holds around 230,000 distinct CDR3 sequences, about a tenth seen once. The sequenced sample was memory (CD45RO+) T cells sorted from blood. The TCR originated in a young woman in good health. This chain joins TRBV5-1 and TRBJ2-7; 9 bases line up with TRBD1. The CDR3 DNA sequence: TGCGCCAGCAGCTTGAGGACAGGGGCGGTTTCCTACGAGCAGTACTTC. Protein: CASSLRTGAVSYEQYF.